The 30 T cell receptor beta chains presented below share a single source sample, sequenced in a study of T cells in localized non-small cell lung cancer. TCRdb's copy holds only in-frame clones and misses some; the assay was immunoSEQ multiplex PCR. Of around 10,000 clones in the sample, about 68% are singletons; the top ten hold roughly 33%. The sequencing here drew on peripheral blood, taken before any cancer treatment. All receptors come from a male donor older than 55 with stage I lung adenocarcinoma.

The CDR3 sequence: CASSLRGSNEKLFF. For the CDR3, the DNA is TGTGCCAGCAGCTTGAGGGGGTCTAATGAAAAACTGTTTTTT. The chain combines TRBV9 with TRBJ1-4; tentative D call: TRBD1 (6 bases). Trimming took off 4 bases at V and 3 bases at J, with 10 bases between the two ends. Germline CDR1 reads SGDLS; CDR2 reads YYNGEE. CDR3 size: 14 residues.

The genes are TRBV9 and TRBJ2-5; no definite D call. The CDR3 is 16 amino acids. The V end was cut by 0 bases, the J end by 1 base, with 13 bases between. From germline, CDR1 is SGDLS and CDR2 YYNGEE. Here the CDR3 reads CASSVGRAPGQETQYF. The CDR3 bases are TGTGCCAGCAGCGTAGGACGGGCTCCCGGCCAAGAGACCCAGTACTTC.

This rearrangement joins TRBV11-2 to TRBJ1-1, with a possible D match to TRBD1 (5 bases). Between the trimmed V and J ends, which lost 4 bases and 7 bases, there was a span of 10 bases. This CDR3 has 12 amino acids. CDR1 and CDR2 (germline): SGHAT, FQNNGV. The CDR3 region has the DNA TGTGCCAGCAGCTCACAGGCGATTGAAGCTTTCTTT. Translation gives CASSSQAIEAFF.

V and J are TRBV28 and TRBJ1-1; the D gene is possibly TRBD1 (5 bases). The CDR3 extends over 12 amino acids. Germline V gene data show CDR1 as MDHEN and CDR2 as SYDVKM. V was cut by 8 bases and J by 5 bases, with 12 bases left in between. The DNA for the CDR3 is TGTGCCAGCGGGAAGGGGAGGACTGAAGCTTTCTTT. Protein: CASGKGRTEAFF.

The chain uses TRBV7-2 and TRBJ1-2; D is perhaps TRBD1 (5 bases). Trimming pared 1 base from V and 4 bases from J, leaving 22 bases between. The CDR3 runs to 18 residues. Germline values: CDR1 SGHTA, CDR2 FQGNSA. The CDR3 DNA is TGTGCCAGCAGCTTAGAACGGAGGGGAGGCCCCAGCATCTATGGCTACACCTTC. Protein product: CASSLERRGGPSIYGYTF.

The chain uses TRBV11-2 and TRBJ2-4; D unresolved. Trimming took 0 bases from V and 1 from J, leaving 10 bases between them. The CDR3 covers 16 residues. CDR1 is SGHAT and CDR2 is FQNNGV in the germline V gene. The CDR3 DNA follows: TGTGCCAGCAGCTTAGACCCCAGGACCGCCAAAAACATTCAGTACTTC. It yields the protein CASSLDPRTAKNIQYF. Complete variable domain (other parts from reference TRBV11-2 and TRBJ2-4): EAGVAQSPRYKIIEKRQSVAFWCNPISGHATLYWYQQILGQGPKLLIQFQNNGVVDDSQLPKDRFSAERLKGVDSTLKIQPAKLEDSAVYLCASSLDPRTAKNIQYFGAGTRLSVL.

The CDR3 here is CASQKDISAEAFF. The CDR3 DNA follows: TGCGCCAGCCAGAAGGACATCTCGGCTGAAGCTTTCTTT. J is TRBJ1-1 and V is TRBV10-1, with D perhaps TRBD1 (5 bases). The CDR3 is 13 amino acids. With 8 bases removed from V and 6 bases from J, the gap between germline ends came to 16 bases. Germline CDR1 and CDR2: WNHNN and SYGVQD (reference sequence).

The chain employs TRBV29-1 and TRBJ1-5; D might be TRBD1 (5 bases). Germline-derived CDR1 and CDR2 are SQVTM and ANQGSEA. The CDR3 runs 12 residues. Trimming left V 6 bases short and J 4 bases short, with 10 bases between. The CDR3 DNA follows: TGCAGCGTCCGACAGCCAAATCAGCCCCAGCATTTT. This codes for CSVRQPNQPQHF.

In nucleotides, the CDR3 is TGCAGTGCTAGTCCGGGAAACATTCAGTACTTC. This encodes CSASPGNIQYF. The chain carries TRBV20-1 and TRBJ2-4, with D uncertain. V was shortened by 3 bases and J by 6 bases, with 6 bases between the two germline ends. Germline assignment: CDR1 DFQATT and CDR2 SNEGSKA (reference sequence). The CDR3 loop spans 11 amino acids.

The chain recombines TRBV29-1 with TRBJ1-1, with D unclear. V lost 7 bases, J lost 8 bases, and 14 bases lay in between. This CDR3 is built from 11 residues. The germline CDR1 and CDR2 sequences are SQVTM and ANQGSEA. The CDR3 is CSGGVGREAFF. The CDR3 DNA reads as TGCAGCGGGGGTGTAGGCCGGGAAGCTTTCTTT.

This clone was observed once. This chain joins TRBV7-8 and TRBJ2-7, with a weak D call TRBD2 (7 bases). The CDR3 sequence is 15 residues long. The germline gives CDR1 SGHVS, CDR2 FQNEAQ. Trimming left V 4 bases short and J 6 bases short, with 19 bases between. The CDR3 DNA reads as TGTGCCAGCAGCTACCCCGGGGGGCCCCCCTCCGAGCAGTACTTC. Its protein product is CASSYPGGPPSEQYF.

This rearrangement joins TRBV19 to TRBJ1-2; TRBD1 matches at 7 bases. Trimming at V came to 4 bases and at J to 4 bases, leaving 6 bases not matched to a gene. In germline, CDR1 is LNHDA, CDR2 SQIVND (reference sequence). The CDR3 is made up of 14 amino acids. This chain's CDR3 is CASSTLGTAYGYTF. The CDR3 coding sequence is TGTGCCAGTAGTACATTGGGGACAGCCTATGGCTACACCTTC.

CDR3 protein: CASNRRGIKNEQFF. CDR3 bases: TGTGCCAGCAATCGCAGGGGGATAAAAAATGAGCAGTTCTTC. The chain has TRBV2 and TRBJ2-1; 7 bases match TRBD1. Germline loops: CDR1 SNHLY, CDR2 FYNNEI. The V and J ends lost 7 bases and 7 bases, in that order; junction bases with no gene match: 10. This CDR3 region has 14 residues.

V gene TRBV28 combines with J gene TRBJ1-4, with unresolved D. The germline CDR1 and CDR2 sequences are MDHEN and SYDVKM. This CDR3 is 16 amino acids long. Between the trimmed V and J ends, which lost 3 bases and 7 bases, there was a span of 18 bases. The DNA of the CDR3 is TGTGCCAGCAGTTTTACTGTCCGGGAAAGGAGTGAAAAACTGTTTTTT. Its protein is CASSFTVRERSEKLFF.

This clone showed up just a few times. The chain joins TRBV6-5 to TRBJ1-2, with D uncertain. Per the germline V gene, CDR1 is MNHEY and CDR2 is SVGAGI. This CDR3 is 15 amino acids long. Trimming cost V 0 bases and J 7 bases, with 15 bases left between them. The CDR3 DNA reads as TGTGCCAGCAGTTACTCGATAACAGCCAGGCGTGGCTACACCTTC. Its protein product is CASSYSITARRGYTF.

J is TRBJ1-2 and V is TRBV11-2, with D unclear. CDR3 length: 13 amino acids. Trimming removed 1 base from V and 4 bases from J, with 7 bases in between. CDR1 and CDR2 (germline): SGHAT, FQNNGV. The CDR3 loop reads CASSLGESYGYTF. CDR3 DNA sequence: TGTGCCAGCAGCTTAGGGGAATCCTATGGCTACACCTTC.

This clone was detected only a few times. The V and J genes are TRBV5-1 and TRBJ1-1; maybe TRBD1 (5 bases). Germline V lookup: CDR1 SGHRS, CDR2 YFSETQ. The CDR3 loop spans 14 amino acids. Trimming took 0 bases from V and 1 from J, leaving 7 bases between them. CDR3 sequence reads: CASSLAGKNTEAFF. CDR3 coding DNA: TGCGCCAGCAGCTTGGCAGGGAAGAACACTGAAGCTTTCTTT.

The chain has TRBV29-1 and TRBJ2-1, with a possible D match to TRBD1 (6 bases). Trimming stripped 7 bases from V and 4 bases from J, with 11 bases between. Germline values: CDR1 SQVTM, CDR2 ANQGSEA. This CDR3 is 12 amino acids long. This chain's CDR3 is CSADGQYNEQFF. The CDR3 coding sequence is TGCAGCGCCGACGGACAGTACAATGAGCAGTTCTTC.

The chain combines TRBV7-2 with TRBJ2-3; TRBD2 aligns across 11 bases. V was pared by 6 bases and J by 2 bases, with 4 bases of the junction left unmatched. The CDR3 extends over 15 amino acids. Germline lookup yields CDR1 SGHTA and CDR2 FQGNSA. The CDR3 DNA is TGTGCCAGCAGTTCTAGCGGGGGGATCACAGATACGCAGTATTTT. This gives the protein CASSSSGGITDTQYF.

This clone has more than one count but fewer than ten. The rearrangement links TRBV7-9 to TRBJ2-5; D gene uncertain. Germline CDR1 SEHNR, CDR2 FQNEAQ (reference sequence). The CDR3 sequence is 13 residues long. Trimming stripped 5 bases from V and 4 bases from J, with 11 bases between. CDR3 protein: CASSSRGPETQYF. CDR3 coding DNA: TGTGCCAGCAGCAGTAGAGGCCCAGAGACCCAGTACTTC.

The chain links TRBV4-3 to TRBJ2-2; unclear D gene. The CDR3 has 13 amino acids. Germline CDR1 and CDR2: LGHNA and YSLEER. Trimming pared 3 bases from V and 3 bases from J, leaving 5 bases between. CDR3 protein: CASSHGYTGELFF. The CDR3 nucleotides are TGCGCCAGCAGCCATGGTTACACCGGGGAGCTGTTTTTT.

This chain uses TRBV18 with TRBJ2-2, with TRBD1 matching over 8 bases. The CDR3 has 16 residues. V lost 0 bases and J lost 4; bases outside the gene matches: 4. CDR1 KGHSH and CDR2 LQKENI come from the germline V gene. The CDR3 DNA sequence: TGTGCCAGCTCACCACCAGACAGGGGTGGCACCGGGGAGCTGTTTTTT. This codes for CASSPPDRGGTGELFF. The whole variable domain, remainder taken from reference TRBV18 and TRBJ2-2, is NAGVMQNPRHLVRRRGQEARLRCSPMKGHSHVYWYRQLPEEGLKFMVYLQKENIIDESGMPKERFSAEFPKEGPSILRIQQVVRGDSAAYFCASSPPDRGGTGELFFGEGSRLTVL.

The V gene is TRBV7-2, the J gene TRBJ2-1, with 14 bases identical to TRBD2. The CDR3 is made up of 16 amino acids. J gave up 9 bases and V 2 bases, and 6 bases lay outside the gene matches. Germline CDR1 is SGHTA and CDR2 is FQGNSA. The CDR3 region is CASSLRGLAGDGEQFF. The DNA for the CDR3 is TGTGCCAGCAGCTTAAGGGGACTAGCGGGGGATGGTGAGCAGTTCTTC.

This clone was seen a few times. The chain recombines TRBV4-3 with TRBJ1-1; D is perhaps TRBD1 (6 bases). Trimming took 0 bases from V and 7 from J, leaving 15 bases between them. The germline V gene encodes CDR1 LGHNA and CDR2 YSLEER. This CDR3 has 15 amino acids. The CDR3 nucleotides read TGCGCCAGCAGCCAAGAGAACAGGGTGCGAGGTGAAGCTTTCTTT. This codes for CASSQENRVRGEAFF.

This clone was recorded once. The chain couples TRBV27 to TRBJ2-6, with a tentative D call TRBD1 (6 bases). The CDR3 extends over 17 amino acids. Germline CDR1 reads MNHEY; CDR2 reads SMNVEV (reference sequence). V was trimmed by 1 base and J by 2 bases, leaving 12 bases between them. The CDR3 nucleotides read TGTGCCAGCAGTTTATTAAGTAGGGGGACTGGGGCCAACGTCCTGACTTTC. Amino acid sequence: CASSLLSRGTGANVLTF.

The genes are TRBV2 and TRBJ2-1; no clear D gene. The CDR3 is 14 amino acids. Germline loops: CDR1 SNHLY, CDR2 FYNNEI. V lost 3 bases to trimming and J lost 3 bases, with 9 bases between them. The CDR3 spells CASSESRHYNEQFF. CDR3 coding DNA: TGTGCCAGCAGTGAGTCTAGGCACTACAATGAGCAGTTCTTC.

The chain uses TRBV11-2 and TRBJ2-1; 11 bases align to TRBD2. The V and J ends lost 6 bases and 11 bases, in that order; junction bases with no gene match: 9. The CDR3 extends over 14 amino acids. CDR1 and CDR2 from the germline V gene are SGHAT and FQNNGV. For the CDR3, the DNA is TGTGCCAGCAGTTCCCTAGCGGGGGGCCCTCAGCAGTTCTTC. Its translation: CASSSLAGGPQQFF.

The CDR3 region has the DNA TGCGCCAGCAGCCAAGATCCCCAATACAGGGCCTACACCTTC. Encoded protein: CASSQDPQYRAYTF. V usage is TRBV4-3 and J usage is TRBJ1-2, with D perhaps TRBD1 (6 bases). Trimming took off 0 bases at V and 10 bases at J, with 15 bases between the two ends. CDR3 size: 14 residues. Germline CDR1 reads LGHNA; CDR2 reads YSLEER.

The chain links TRBV7-2 to TRBJ2-5, with 15 bases matching TRBD2. V lost 5 bases and J lost 5; bases outside the gene matches: 6. The germline V gene has CDR1 SGHTA and CDR2 FQGNSA. The length of the CDR3 is 16 residues. The CDR3 spells CASSEGTSGGWETQYF. The CDR3, as DNA: TGTGCCAGCAGCGAAGGGACTAGCGGGGGGTGGGAGACCCAGTACTTC.

This chain joins TRBV5-6 and TRBJ2-6; a possible D gene is TRBD2 (5 bases). CDR1 is SGHDT, CDR2 YYEEEE, per germline. V was trimmed by 2 bases and J by 0 bases, leaving 6 bases between them. The CDR3 runs to 15 residues. The CDR3: CASSFRGSGANVLTF. The DNA for the CDR3 is TGTGCCAGCAGCTTCCGGGGCTCTGGGGCCAACGTCCTGACTTTC.